This is a list of T cell receptor beta chains from one sample in a study of blood T cell repertoires in COVID-19. The table came from immunoSEQ multiplex PCR; TCRdb's copy has only in-frame clones and leaves some out. The sample consists of roughly 250,000 clones, roughly 90% of them appearing once. The specimen sequenced was PBMCs or T cells enriched from blood (not recorded which). These receptors originate from a woman between 25 and 40 years old with acute COVID-19. Each CDR3 is given with its conserved first and last residue. Fields, in order: clone size, J gene, V gene, D gene, CDR3 DNA, CDR3 protein. A D gene is named only where the DNA matches it firmly. Rows give clone size only sometimes, using once, few, many, or a class for an expanded clone.

size: -; J: TRBJ1-2; V: TRBV10-3; D: -; DNA: TGTGCCATCAGTGAGTCGATGGCGGTCTATGGCTACACCTTC; CDR3: CAISESMAVYGYTF
size: -; J: TRBJ2-2; V: TRBV18; D: TRBD1; DNA: TGTGCCAGCTCACCACCGAAGGGACAGGGCTTCGCCGGGGAGCTGTTTTTT; CDR3: CASSPPKGQGFAGELFF
size: -; J: TRBJ1-6; V: TRBV21-1; D: -; DNA: TGTGCCAGCAGCAAAAAGCTACAGGCGACAGGGGGTAAAAATTCACCCCTCCACTTT; CDR3: CASSKKLQATGGKNSPLHF
size: -; J: TRBJ2-1; V: TRBV27; D: TRBD2; DNA: TGTGCCAGCAGACTCCTATTAGCGGGGGGAGGGTATGAGCAGTTCTTC; CDR3: CASRLLLAGGGYEQFF
size: -; J: TRBJ2-7; V: TRBV7-2; D: -; DNA: TGTGCCAGCAGCTCCCTCTCCGGGATCGCCTCCTACGAGCAGTACTTC; CDR3: CASSSLSGIASYEQYF
size: -; J: TRBJ1-5; V: TRBV27; D: TRBD1; DNA: TGTGCCAGCAACACAGGGGGATATAGCAATCAGCCCCAGCATTTT; CDR3: CASNTGGYSNQPQHF
size: -; J: TRBJ1-1; V: TRBV10-2; D: TRBD1; DNA: TGCGCCAGCAACCCACAGGGGGCGAGATTTATGTTGAACACTGAAGCTTTCTTT; CDR3: CASNPQGARFMLNTEAFF
size: -; J: TRBJ2-1; V: TRBV7-8; D: TRBD2; DNA: TGTGCCAGCAGCTTAGGAGGGGCGTTAGCGGGGGGGTTGCCCTACAATGAGCAGTTCTTC; CDR3: CASSLGGALAGGLPYNEQFF
size: once; J: TRBJ2-5; V: TRBV28; D: TRBD2; DNA: TGTGCCAGCAGCCGCGGACTAGCGGGCCTCCAAGAGACCCAGTACTTC; CDR3: CASSRGLAGLQETQYF
size: -; J: TRBJ2-7; V: TRBV29-1; D: -; DNA: TGCAGCGTTAAAACAGGGTTAAGCGAGCAGTACTTC; CDR3: CSVKTGLSEQYF
size: -; J: TRBJ2-1; V: TRBV7-8; D: TRBD1; DNA: TGTGCCAGCAGCGTAACCGGGACAGGGGCTTACAATGAGCAGTTCTTC; CDR3: CASSVTGTGAYNEQFF
size: -; J: TRBJ1-1; V: TRBV14; D: -; DNA: TGTGCCAGCAGCCAAGAAGCGGGCCGAGGAACTGAAGCTTTCTTT; CDR3: CASSQEAGRGTEAFF
size: -; J: TRBJ2-7; V: TRBV5-5; D: -; DNA: TGTGCCAGCAGCTTGGCGCGGGGGCGACAGGACCTAAGATCCTACGAGCAGTACTTC; CDR3: CASSLARGRQDLRSYEQYF
size: once; J: TRBJ2-1; V: TRBV5-4; D: TRBD2; DNA: TGTGCCAGCAGATCGGATCCGGGACTAGCGGGAATAGTCCCCTACAATGAGCAGTTCTTC; CDR3: CASRSDPGLAGIVPYNEQFF
size: -; J: TRBJ1-1; V: TRBV7-8; D: -; DNA: TGTGCCAGCAAGACAGACATGAACACTGAAGCTTTCTTT; CDR3: CASKTDMNTEAFF
size: -; J: TRBJ2-5; V: TRBV5-1; D: -; DNA: TGCGCCAGCAGCTCCAGGACAGCCCTAACACAAGAGACCCAGTACTTC; CDR3: CASSSRTALTQETQYF
size: -; J: TRBJ1-5; V: TRBV2; D: -; DNA: TGTGCCAGCAGTACTGACAGGCGAAATCAGCCCCAGCATTTT; CDR3: CASSTDRRNQPQHF
size: once; J: TRBJ1-5; V: TRBV7-2; D: -; DNA: TGTGCCAGCAGCGGCCCCCGCAGCAATCAGCCCCAGCATTTT; CDR3: CASSGPRSNQPQHF
size: -; J: TRBJ2-7; V: TRBV3-1/TRBV3-2; D: TRBD1; DNA: TGTGCCAGCAGCCAGGGACAGACCTACGAGCAGTACTTC; CDR3: CASSQGQTYEQYF
size: once; J: TRBJ1-5; V: TRBV28; D: -; DNA: TGTGCCAGCAGCCCAGGGGAGAACAACCTGCCCCAGCATTTT; CDR3: CASSPGENNLPQHF
size: -; J: TRBJ2-1; V: TRBV29-1; D: TRBD2; DNA: TGCAGCGTTGAAAGGAGACTAGCGGCCAATGAGCAGTTCTTC; CDR3: CSVERRLAANEQFF
size: -; J: TRBJ2-7; V: TRBV29-1; D: TRBD1; DNA: TGCAGCGTTGAGCAGGGGGACTACGAGCAGTACTTC; CDR3: CSVEQGDYEQYF
size: -; J: TRBJ1-2; V: TRBV5-1; D: -; DNA: TGCGCCAGCAGCTTGACCGGACAGAGAGGTGATGGCTACACCTTC; CDR3: CASSLTGQRGDGYTF
size: -; J: TRBJ2-1; V: TRBV10-3; D: TRBD2; DNA: TGTGCCATCACTACTAGCGGGCTCAATGAGCAGTTCTTC; CDR3: CAITTSGLNEQFF
size: -; J: TRBJ1-1; V: TRBV18; D: -; DNA: TGTGCCAGCTCACCGTTCCCGGGACAATCCACTGAAGCTTTCTTT; CDR3: CASSPFPGQSTEAFF
size: -; J: TRBJ2-7; V: TRBV27; D: TRBD2; DNA: TGTGCCAGCGGCCTCCCGGGACTACCATTCGAGCAGTACTTC; CDR3: CASGLPGLPFEQYF
size: -; J: TRBJ2-3; V: TRBV7-3; D: TRBD2; DNA: TGTGCCAGCAGTCTCGGCGGGACTACAGGAGATACGCAGTATTTT; CDR3: CASSLGGTTGDTQYF
size: -; J: TRBJ2-7; V: TRBV18; D: TRBD1; DNA: TGTGCCAGCTCCTCCCGGGACAGGGTGCGCGAGCAGTACTTC; CDR3: CASSSRDRVREQYF
size: -; J: TRBJ2-1; V: TRBV28; D: -; DNA: TGTGCCAGCAGTTTAGTTGCCGGAGGTGATGAGCAGTTCTTC; CDR3: CASSLVAGGDEQFF
size: -; J: TRBJ2-1; V: TRBV6-1; D: TRBD2; DNA: TGTGCCAGCAGTGACCACGCGGGGGGAGGGAAGAATGAGCAGTTCTTC; CDR3: CASSDHAGGGKNEQFF
size: once; J: TRBJ1-1; V: TRBV18; D: -; DNA: TGTGCCAGCTCACCACAGGGAGTGGGAACTGAAGCTTTCTTT; CDR3: CASSPQGVGTEAFF
size: -; J: TRBJ1-5; V: TRBV7-8; D: -; DNA: TGTGCCGTTGACGACAAGAATAGCAATCAGCCCCAGCATTTT; CDR3: CAVDDKNSNQPQHF
size: -; J: TRBJ1-3; V: TRBV18; D: -; DNA: TGTGCCAGCTCACCAGCCGGAGAGGGAAACACCATATATTTT; CDR3: CASSPAGEGNTIYF
size: -; J: TRBJ1-5; V: TRBV6-1; D: -; DNA: TGTGCCAGCAGTGATGTCTCTGAGGCTCAGCCCCAGCATTTT; CDR3: CASSDVSEAQPQHF
size: -; J: TRBJ2-7; V: TRBV28; D: TRBD2; DNA: TGTGCCACCATGACTAGCGGGGATGAGCAGTACTTC; CDR3: CATMTSGDEQYF